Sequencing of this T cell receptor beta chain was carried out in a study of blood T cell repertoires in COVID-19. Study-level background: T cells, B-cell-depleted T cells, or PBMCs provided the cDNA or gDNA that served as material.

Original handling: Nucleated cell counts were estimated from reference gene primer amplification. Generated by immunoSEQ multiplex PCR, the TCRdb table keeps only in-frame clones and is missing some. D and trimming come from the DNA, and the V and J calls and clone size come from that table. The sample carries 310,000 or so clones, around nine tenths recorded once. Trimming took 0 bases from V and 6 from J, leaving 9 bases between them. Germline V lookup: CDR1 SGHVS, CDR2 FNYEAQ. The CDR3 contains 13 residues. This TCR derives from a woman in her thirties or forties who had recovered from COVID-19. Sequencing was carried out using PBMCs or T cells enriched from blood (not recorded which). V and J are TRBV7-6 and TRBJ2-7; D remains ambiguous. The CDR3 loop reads CASSLAGDSEQYF. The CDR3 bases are TGTGCCAGCAGCTTAGCCGGTGATAGCGAGCAGTACTTC.